The next 20 T cell receptor beta chains were all read from a single sample in a study of shared clonotypes between healthy human individuals (dated by TCRdb to 2019 to 2021). The method behind the library was the immunoSEQ multiplex PCR assay. In its TCRdb copy, this immuneACCESS table keeps in-frame sequences only and misses some clones. Where compared with another copy, unresolved V genes explain less than half of these, and the others have no known cause. The table for this sample lists 550,000 to 800,000 clones; around 74% of them were counted only once. The ten largest clones take up about 1.8% of the sample. Sequenced: memory CD4+ T cells sorted from blood. The cell subset or site label on this specimen signifies: CD45RA-negative fraction. Receptors were obtained from a woman in her 30s in good health.

The chain joins TRBV29-1 to TRBJ2-5; the D gene is possibly TRBD1 (6 bases). Trimming cost V 4 bases and J 1 base, with 10 bases left between them. The CDR3 covers 13 residues. Germline CDR1 reads SQVTM; CDR2 reads ANQGSEA. CDR3 nucleotides: TGCAGCGTTGTGCACAGGGCCCAAGAGACCCAGTACTTC. This translates into CSVVHRAQETQYF. The complete variable domain, with remaining parts taken from reference TRBV29-1 and TRBJ2-5, reads SAVISQKPSRDICQRGTSLTIQCQVDSQVTMMFWYRQQPGQSLTLIATANQGSEATYESGFVIDKFPISRPNLTFSTLTVSNMSPEDSSIYLCSVVHRAQETQYFGPGTRLLVL.

This chain connects TRBV7-9 to TRBJ2-1; 7 bases map to TRBD2. The CDR3 covers 15 residues. Germline CDR1 and CDR2: SEHNR and FQNEAQ (reference sequence). The V segment lost 2 bases and the J segment 4 bases; nucleotides outside the gene matches: 5. CDR3 sequence: CASSLNGRKYNEQFF. The CDR3, as DNA: TGTGCCAGCAGCTTAAACGGGAGGAAGTACAATGAGCAGTTCTTC.

This sequence joins TRBV18 and TRBJ2-7, with 10 bases matching TRBD1. CDR1 is KGHSH and CDR2 is LQKENI in the germline V gene. The ends lost 5 bases at V and 2 bases at J; junction bases unmatched: 6. This CDR3 comprises 15 residues. The CDR3 nucleotides read TGTGCCAGCTCAAACCGGGACAGGGGCCCCTACGAGCAGTACTTC. Protein: CASSNRDRGPYEQYF.

CDR3 sequence (DNA): TGCGCCAGCAGCTCCGCGGGACTAGCTGGCGAGCAGTACTTC. It specifies CASSSAGLAGEQYF. The chain couples TRBV5-1 to TRBJ2-7; 9 nucleotides agree with TRBD2. Germline assignment: CDR1 SGHRS and CDR2 YFSETQ. This CDR3 is built from 14 residues. The V gene end was trimmed by 3 bases and the J gene end by 6 bases; junction bases not matched to a gene: 7. The variable domain in full, completed from reference TRBV5-1 and TRBJ2-7, reads KAGVTQTPRYLIKTRGQQVTLSCSPISGHRSVSWYQQTPGQGLQFLFEYFSETQRNKGNFPGRFSGRQFSNSRSEMNVSTLELGDSALYLCASSSAGLAGEQYFGPGTRLTVT.

In this sample, this clone turned up a few times. V gene TRBV19 combines with J gene TRBJ2-3; possibly TRBD1 for D (6 bases). The CDR3 runs 14 residues. The germline gives CDR1 LNHDA, CDR2 SQIVND (reference sequence). Trimming cost V 2 bases and J 2 bases, with 8 bases left between them. The chain's CDR3 is CASSIQGITDTQYF. The CDR3 DNA reads TGTGCCAGTAGTATACAGGGGATCACAGATACGCAGTATTTT.

This CDR3 reads CASSSGTVGTYEQYF. In DNA form, the CDR3 reads TGTGCCAGCAGTTCGGGGACGGTCGGAACCTACGAGCAGTACTTC. This sequence joins TRBV7-9 and TRBJ2-7; TRBD1 or TRBD2 may be the D gene (5 bases each). The CDR3 runs 15 residues. CDR1 and CDR2 from the germline V gene are SEHNR and FQNEAQ (reference sequence). Trimming left V 6 bases short and J 2 bases short, with 17 bases between.

The chain links TRBV9 to TRBJ1-3; no firm D call. Germline CDR1 and CDR2: SGDLS and YYNGEE. The length of the CDR3 is 16 residues. V gave up 0 bases and J gave up 0 bases, with 10 bases separating them. CDR3 nucleotide sequence: TGTGCCAGCAGCGTAGCTGGCACTAACTCTGGAAACACCATATATTTT. Its protein is CASSVAGTNSGNTIYF.

In DNA form, the CDR3 reads TGTGCCAGTAGTAAACAGGTCAACTACGAGCAGTACTTC. This encodes CASSKQVNYEQYF. V and J are TRBV19 and TRBJ2-7; the D gene is possibly TRBD1 (5 bases). With 4 bases removed from V and 3 bases from J, the gap between germline ends came to 10 bases. CDR3 length: 13 amino acids. The V gene's germline CDR1 is LNHDA and CDR2 SQIVND (reference sequence).

There are a few counts of this clone. The chain has TRBV29-1 and TRBJ2-1; no clear D. CDR1 SQVTM and CDR2 ANQGSEA come from the germline V gene. The CDR3 sequence is 13 residues long. Trimming pared 6 bases from V and 4 bases from J, leaving 13 bases between. CDR3 sequence reads: CSVRPTTYNEQFF. In DNA form, the CDR3 reads TGCAGCGTCCGCCCTACTACGTACAATGAGCAGTTCTTC.

Comment on this clone: With only one base between it and a far larger clone, this is likely a read error. The V gene is TRBV7-7, the J gene TRBJ2-5; a possible D gene is TRBD2 (5 bases). Germline V lookup: CDR1 SSHAT, CDR2 FNYEAQ (reference sequence). The V gene lost 1 base and the J gene lost 2 bases, with 8 bases spanning the gap. This CDR3 is built from 14 residues. In nucleotides, the CDR3 is TGTGCCAGCAGCTTAGACCCGGGACAAGAGACCCAGTACTTC. This translates into CASSLDPGQETQYF.

This clone occurred a few times. The same CDR3 also results from other DNA sequences found in this sample. This sequence joins TRBV11-2 and TRBJ2-1; 8 bases line up with TRBD1. This CDR3 contains 15 residues. Germline values: CDR1 SGHAT, CDR2 FQNNGV. V trimming: 0 bases; J trimming: 4 bases; junction bases outside the gene matches: 2. The CDR3 is CASSLDGTGYNEQFF. In DNA, the CDR3 is TGTGCCAGCAGCTTAGATGGGACAGGTTACAATGAGCAGTTCTTC.

This chain connects TRBV6-5 to TRBJ2-1; maybe TRBD2 (6 bases). CDR1 MNHEY and CDR2 SVGAGI come from the germline V gene. This CDR3 spans 16 amino acids. Trimming left V 4 bases short and J 3 bases short, with 16 bases between. The CDR3 nucleotides read TGTGCCAGCAGTTTTGACTATCCGGGGGTCTACAATGAGCAGTTCTTC. This gives the protein CASSFDYPGVYNEQFF.

This sequence joins TRBV20-1 and TRBJ2-5; D may match TRBD1 or TRBD2 (5 bases each). Deletions cut 5 bases from V and 7 bases from J, with 11 bases between. There are 11 residues in the CDR3. The germline V gene has CDR1 DFQATT and CDR2 SNEGSKA (reference sequence). The CDR3 sequence is CSAGDRLTQYF. CDR3 nucleotide sequence: TGCAGTGCTGGGGACCGACTGACCCAGTACTTC.

The chain combines TRBV4-2 with TRBJ2-7; the match to TRBD1 covers 10 bases. Germline-derived CDR1 and CDR2 are LGHNA and YNFKEQ. J lost 9 bases, V lost 3 bases, and 8 bases had no gene match. CDR3 length: 14 residues. CDR3 in amino acids: CASSHSDRGRVQYF. For the CDR3, the DNA is TGTGCCAGCAGCCATTCAGACAGGGGGCGGGTGCAGTACTTC.

The sample holds one count of this clone. The V call is TRBV2, the J call TRBJ2-2; D is uncertain. CDR1 SNHLY and CDR2 FYNNEI come from the germline V gene. V was cut by 1 base and J by 4 bases, with 10 bases left in between. The CDR3 length is 15 residues. Written as DNA, the CDR3 is TGTGCCAGCAGTGAAGATCTGGGTATCACCGGGGAGCTGTTTTTT. Amino acids: CASSEDLGITGELFF.

The J gene is TRBJ2-5, the V gene TRBV6-5; 8 nucleotides agree with TRBD1. The J call may be incorrect, as the DNA end agrees better with TRBJ2-7. This CDR3 contains 13 residues. Looked up from germline, CDR1 is MNHEY and CDR2 is SVGAGI. In nucleotides, the CDR3 is TGTGCCAGCCGGGGAGACAGGGGCGACGAGCAGTACTTC. Translating it yields CASRGDRGDEQYF.

On this clone: Other DNA sequences within the sample encode an identical CDR3. The rearrangement links TRBV30 to TRBJ1-5; no clear D gene. This CDR3 has 13 amino acids. Trimming stripped 0 bases from V and 3 bases from J, with 6 bases between. The germline V gene has CDR1 GTSNPN and CDR2 SVGIG (reference sequence). CDR3 region: CAWSVRDNQPQHF. DNA for the CDR3: TGTGCCTGGAGTGTTAGGGACAATCAGCCCCAGCATTTT.

This rearrangement joins TRBV9 to TRBJ2-3, with D perhaps matching TRBD2 (5 bases). The germline V and J ends were trimmed by 4 bases and 2 bases, with 20 bases remaining between them. From germline, CDR1 is SGDLS and CDR2 YYNGEE. This CDR3 contains 17 residues. This CDR3 is CASSLRRADLYTDTQYF. CDR3 bases: TGTGCCAGCAGCTTAAGGAGAGCGGATCTTTACACAGATACGCAGTATTTT.

CDR3 amino acids: CASSSIRQGETEAFF. The CDR3 nucleotides read TGTGCCAGCAGCTCAATCCGACAGGGGGAAACTGAAGCTTTCTTT. V usage is TRBV7-2 and J usage is TRBJ1-1; 9 positions match TRBD1. V shed 4 bases, J shed 5 bases, and the junction held 8 bases outside the gene matches. From germline, CDR1 is SGHTA and CDR2 FQGNSA. CDR3 length: 15 amino acids.

V gene TRBV5-1 combines with J gene TRBJ2-1; TRBD2 matches at 11 bases. CDR1 and CDR2 from the germline V gene are SGHRS and YFSETQ. Trimming took 4 bases from V and 12 from J; bases not matched to a gene: 9. This CDR3 spans 14 amino acids. CDR3 amino acids: CASSPLIAGGGQFF. As DNA, the CDR3 is TGCGCCAGCAGCCCGCTGATAGCGGGAGGGGGGCAGTTCTTC.